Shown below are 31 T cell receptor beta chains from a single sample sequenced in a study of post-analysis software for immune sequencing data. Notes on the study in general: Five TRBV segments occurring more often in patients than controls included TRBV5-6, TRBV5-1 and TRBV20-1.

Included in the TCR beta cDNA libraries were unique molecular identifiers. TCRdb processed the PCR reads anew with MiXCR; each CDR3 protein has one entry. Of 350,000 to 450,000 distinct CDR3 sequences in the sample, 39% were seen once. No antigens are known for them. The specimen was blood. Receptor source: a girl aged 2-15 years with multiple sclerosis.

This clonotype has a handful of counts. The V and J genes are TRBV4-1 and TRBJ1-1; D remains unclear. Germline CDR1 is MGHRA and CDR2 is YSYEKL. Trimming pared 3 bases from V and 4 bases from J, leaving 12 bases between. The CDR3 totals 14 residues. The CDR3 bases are TGCGCCAGCAGCCAGACGTTAGGGTTCACTGAAGCTTTCTTT. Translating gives CASSQTLGFTEAFF.

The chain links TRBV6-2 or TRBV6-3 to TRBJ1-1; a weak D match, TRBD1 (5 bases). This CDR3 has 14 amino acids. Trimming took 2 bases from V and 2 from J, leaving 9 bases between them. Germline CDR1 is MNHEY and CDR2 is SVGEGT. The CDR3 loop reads CASSYRGFNTEAFF. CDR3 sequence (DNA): TGTGCCAGCAGTTACAGGGGATTTAACACTGAAGCTTTCTTT.

In DNA, the CDR3 is TGCAGTGCTAGAGCCGTTGATACTAGCGTTCTCACAGATACGCAGTATTTT. Protein product: CSARAVDTSVLTDTQYF. This chain connects TRBV20-1 to TRBJ2-3; 7 nucleotides line up with TRBD2. Germline values: CDR1 DFQATT, CDR2 SNEGSKA (reference sequence). CDR3 length: 17 amino acids. Trimming at V came to 1 base and at J to 2 bases, leaving 12 bases not matched to a gene.

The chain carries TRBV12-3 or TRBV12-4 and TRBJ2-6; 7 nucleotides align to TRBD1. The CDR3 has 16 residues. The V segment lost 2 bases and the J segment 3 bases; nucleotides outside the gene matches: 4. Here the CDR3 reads CASSLNRGSGANVLTF. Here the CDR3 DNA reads TGTGCCAGCAGTTTAAACAGGGGAAGTGGGGCCAACGTCCTGACTTTC.

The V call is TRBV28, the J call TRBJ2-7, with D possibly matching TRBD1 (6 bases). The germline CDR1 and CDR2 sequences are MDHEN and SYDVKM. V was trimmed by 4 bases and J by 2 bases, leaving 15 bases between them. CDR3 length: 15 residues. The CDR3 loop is CASSSLGDIPYEQYF. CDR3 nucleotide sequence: TGTGCCAGCAGTTCCCTGGGGGACATTCCCTACGAGCAGTACTTC.

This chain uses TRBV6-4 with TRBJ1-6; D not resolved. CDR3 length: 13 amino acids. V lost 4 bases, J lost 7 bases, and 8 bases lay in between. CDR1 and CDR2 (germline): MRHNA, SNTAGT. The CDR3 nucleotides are TGTGCCAGCAGTGGACAAATGAATTCACCCCTCCACTTT. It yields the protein CASSGQMNSPLHF.

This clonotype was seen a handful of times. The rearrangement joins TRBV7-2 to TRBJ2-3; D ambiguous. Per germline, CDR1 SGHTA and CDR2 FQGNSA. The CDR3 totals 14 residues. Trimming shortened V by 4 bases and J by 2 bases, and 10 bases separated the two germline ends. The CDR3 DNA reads TGTGCCAGCAGCTCGACTCGATACACAGATACGCAGTATTTT. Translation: CASSSTRYTDTQYF. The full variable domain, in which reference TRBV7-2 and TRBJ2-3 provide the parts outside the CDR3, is GAGVSQSPSNKVTEKGKDVELRCDPISGHTALYWYRQSLGQGLEFLIYFQGNSAPDKSGLPSDRFSAERTGGSVSTLTIQRTQQEDSAVYLCASSSTRYTDTQYFGPGTRLTVL.

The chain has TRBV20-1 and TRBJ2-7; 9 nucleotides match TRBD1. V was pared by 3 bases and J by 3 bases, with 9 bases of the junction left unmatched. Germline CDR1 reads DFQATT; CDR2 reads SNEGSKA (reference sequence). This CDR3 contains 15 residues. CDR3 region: CSARSGTGSFYEQYF. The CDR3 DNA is TGCAGTGCTAGGTCCGGGACAGGGTCTTTCTACGAGCAGTACTTC.

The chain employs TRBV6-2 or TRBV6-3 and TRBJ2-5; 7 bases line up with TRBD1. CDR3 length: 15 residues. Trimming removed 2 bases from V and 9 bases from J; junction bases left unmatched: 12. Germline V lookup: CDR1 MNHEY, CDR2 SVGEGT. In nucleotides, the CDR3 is TGTGCCAGCAGTTACCGACAGGGCCCTTATGAGCCCCAGTACTTC. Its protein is CASSYRQGPYEPQYF.

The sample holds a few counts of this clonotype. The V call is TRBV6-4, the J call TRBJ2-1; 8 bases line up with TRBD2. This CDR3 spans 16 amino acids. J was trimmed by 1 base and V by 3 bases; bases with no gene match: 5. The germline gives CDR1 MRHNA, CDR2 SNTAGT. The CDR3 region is CASSESTSGSYNEQFF. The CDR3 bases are TGTGCCAGCAGTGAATCAACTAGCGGTTCCTACAATGAGCAGTTCTTC.

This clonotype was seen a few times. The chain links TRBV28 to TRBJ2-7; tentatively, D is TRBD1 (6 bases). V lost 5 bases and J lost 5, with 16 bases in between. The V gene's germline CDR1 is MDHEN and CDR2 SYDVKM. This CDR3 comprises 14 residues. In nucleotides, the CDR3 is TGTGCCAGCAGTCCATCAGGGGACGGCAACGAGCAGTACTTC. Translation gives CASSPSGDGNEQYF.

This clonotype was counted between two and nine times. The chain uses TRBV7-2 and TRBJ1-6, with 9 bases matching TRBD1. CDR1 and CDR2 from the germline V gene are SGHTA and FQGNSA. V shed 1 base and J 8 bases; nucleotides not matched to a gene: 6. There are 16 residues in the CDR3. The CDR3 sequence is CASSLVRGTGYSPLHF. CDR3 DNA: TGTGCCAGCAGCTTAGTTCGAGGGACAGGGTATTCACCCCTCCACTTT.

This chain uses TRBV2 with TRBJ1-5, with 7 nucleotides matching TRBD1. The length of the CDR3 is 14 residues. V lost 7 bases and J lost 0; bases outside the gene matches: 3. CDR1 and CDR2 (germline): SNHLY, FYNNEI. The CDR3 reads CASTGTDSNQPQHF. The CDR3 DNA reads TGTGCCAGCACTGGGACAGATAGCAATCAGCCCCAGCATTTT.

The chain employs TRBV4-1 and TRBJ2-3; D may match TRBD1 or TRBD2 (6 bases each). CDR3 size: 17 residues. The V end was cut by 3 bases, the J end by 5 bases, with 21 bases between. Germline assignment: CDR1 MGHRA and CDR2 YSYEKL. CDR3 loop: CASSHPGRGDLVDTQYF. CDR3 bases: TGCGCCAGCAGCCACCCTGGTAGGGGGGATTTGGTAGATACGCAGTATTTT.

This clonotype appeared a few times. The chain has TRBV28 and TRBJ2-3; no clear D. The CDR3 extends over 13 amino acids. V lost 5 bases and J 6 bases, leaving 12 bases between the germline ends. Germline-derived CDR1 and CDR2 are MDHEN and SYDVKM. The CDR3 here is CASSNTALDTQYF. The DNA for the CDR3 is TGTGCCAGCAGTAACACGGCCCTGGATACGCAGTATTTT.

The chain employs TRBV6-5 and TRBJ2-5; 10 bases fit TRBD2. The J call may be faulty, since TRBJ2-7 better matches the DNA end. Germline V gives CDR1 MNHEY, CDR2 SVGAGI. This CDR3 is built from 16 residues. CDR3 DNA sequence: TGTGCCAGTAGACGGGAAAGCGGGAGGGCCCCCTACGAGCAGTACTTC. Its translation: CASRRESGRAPYEQYF.

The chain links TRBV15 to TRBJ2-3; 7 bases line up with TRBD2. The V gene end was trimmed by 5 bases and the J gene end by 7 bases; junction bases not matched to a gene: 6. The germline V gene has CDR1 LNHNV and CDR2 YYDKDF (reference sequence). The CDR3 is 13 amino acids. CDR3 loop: CATSPWDYYTQYF. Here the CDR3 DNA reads TGTGCCACCAGCCCCTGGGACTACTATACGCAGTATTTT.

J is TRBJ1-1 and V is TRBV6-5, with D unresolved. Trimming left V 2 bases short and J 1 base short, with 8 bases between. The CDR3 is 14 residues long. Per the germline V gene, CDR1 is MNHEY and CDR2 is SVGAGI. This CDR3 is CASSYGRTNTEAFF. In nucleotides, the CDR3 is TGTGCCAGCAGTTACGGACGGACGAACACTGAAGCTTTCTTT.

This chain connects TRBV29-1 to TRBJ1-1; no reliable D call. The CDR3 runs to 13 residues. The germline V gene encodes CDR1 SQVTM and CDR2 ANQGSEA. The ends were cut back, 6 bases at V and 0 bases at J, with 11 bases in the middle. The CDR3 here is CSVPDGVNTEAFF. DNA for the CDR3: TGCAGCGTGCCGGACGGGGTGAACACTGAAGCTTTCTTT.

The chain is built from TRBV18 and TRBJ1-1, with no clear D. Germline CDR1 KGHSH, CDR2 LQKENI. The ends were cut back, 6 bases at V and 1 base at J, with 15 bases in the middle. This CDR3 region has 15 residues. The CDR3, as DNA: TGTGCCAGCTCGCCTTCGAACAGAGCGAACACTGAAGCTTTCTTT. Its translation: CASSPSNRANTEAFF.

Here the CDR3 reads CASSQRTGPNYGYTF. The CDR3 bases are TGTGCCAGCAGCCAAAGGACAGGGCCTAACTATGGCTACACCTTC. The chain carries TRBV4-2 and TRBJ1-2; the match to TRBD1 covers 8 bases. This CDR3 has 15 residues. Germline lookup yields CDR1 LGHNA and CDR2 YNFKEQ. J was trimmed by 0 bases and V by 2 bases; bases with no gene match: 2.

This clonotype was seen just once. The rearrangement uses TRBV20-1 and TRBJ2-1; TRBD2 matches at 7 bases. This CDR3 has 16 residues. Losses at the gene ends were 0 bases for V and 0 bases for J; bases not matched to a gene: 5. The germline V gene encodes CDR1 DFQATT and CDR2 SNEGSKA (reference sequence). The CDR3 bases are TGCAGTGCTAGAGATTTGGCGGGAGTCTCCTACAATGAGCAGTTCTTC. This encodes CSARDLAGVSYNEQFF.

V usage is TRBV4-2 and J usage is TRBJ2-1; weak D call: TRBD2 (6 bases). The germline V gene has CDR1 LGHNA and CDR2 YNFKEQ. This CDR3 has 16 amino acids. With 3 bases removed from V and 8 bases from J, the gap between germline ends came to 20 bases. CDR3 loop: CASSHQTSGIRDEQFF. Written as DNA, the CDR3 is TGTGCCAGCAGCCACCAGACTAGTGGGATACGCGATGAGCAGTTCTTC.

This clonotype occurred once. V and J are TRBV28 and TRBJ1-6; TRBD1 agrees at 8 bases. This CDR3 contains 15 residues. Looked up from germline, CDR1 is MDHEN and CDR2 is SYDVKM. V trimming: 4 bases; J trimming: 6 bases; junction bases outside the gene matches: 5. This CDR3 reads CASSWDRTFNSPLHF. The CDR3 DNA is TGTGCCAGCAGTTGGGACAGGACTTTTAATTCACCCCTCCACTTT.

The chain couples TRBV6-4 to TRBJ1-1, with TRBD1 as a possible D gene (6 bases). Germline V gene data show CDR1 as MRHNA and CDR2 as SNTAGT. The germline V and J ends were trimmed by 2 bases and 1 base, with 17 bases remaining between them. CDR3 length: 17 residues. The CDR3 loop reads CASSDTPFEGGNTEAFF. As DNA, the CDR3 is TGTGCCAGCAGTGACACACCCTTCGAGGGGGGGAACACTGAAGCTTTCTTT.

The CDR3 DNA reads TGTGCCAGCACCAACGCCGTGTTAAGCTCCTACGAGCAGTACTTC. Residues: CASTNAVLSSYEQYF. V gene TRBV6-1 combines with J gene TRBJ2-7; D call uncertain. V was cut by 7 bases and J by 0 bases, with 16 bases left in between. Germline CDR1 is MNHNS and CDR2 is SASEGT. The CDR3 covers 15 residues.

The chain's CDR3 is CASSYLGRQDTQYF. The CDR3, as DNA: TGTGCCAGCAGTTACTTAGGGCGCCAGGATACGCAGTATTTT. This sequence joins TRBV6-6 and TRBJ2-3; D not certain. V shed 1 base and J shed 6 bases, with 11 bases lying between them. The CDR3 totals 14 residues. From germline, CDR1 is MNHNY and CDR2 SVGAGI (reference sequence).

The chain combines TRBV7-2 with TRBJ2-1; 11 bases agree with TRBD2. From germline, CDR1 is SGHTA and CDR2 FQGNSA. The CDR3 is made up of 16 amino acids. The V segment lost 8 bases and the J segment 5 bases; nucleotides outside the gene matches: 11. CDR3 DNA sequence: TGTGCCAGCGTCTTTACCGCGACTAGCGGGAACAATGAGCAGTTCTTC. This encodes CASVFTATSGNNEQFF.

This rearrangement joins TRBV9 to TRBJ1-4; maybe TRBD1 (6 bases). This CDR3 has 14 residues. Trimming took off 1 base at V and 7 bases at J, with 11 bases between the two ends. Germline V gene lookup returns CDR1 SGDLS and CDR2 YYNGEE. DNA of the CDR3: TGTGCCAGCAGCGTAAGTCAGGGGAGTGAAAAACTGTTTTTT. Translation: CASSVSQGSEKLFF.

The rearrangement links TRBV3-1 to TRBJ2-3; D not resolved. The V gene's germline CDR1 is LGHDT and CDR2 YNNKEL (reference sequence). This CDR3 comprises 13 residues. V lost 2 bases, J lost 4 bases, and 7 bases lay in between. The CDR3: CASSQLYPDTQYF. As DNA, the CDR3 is TGTGCCAGCAGCCAACTATACCCAGATACGCAGTATTTT.

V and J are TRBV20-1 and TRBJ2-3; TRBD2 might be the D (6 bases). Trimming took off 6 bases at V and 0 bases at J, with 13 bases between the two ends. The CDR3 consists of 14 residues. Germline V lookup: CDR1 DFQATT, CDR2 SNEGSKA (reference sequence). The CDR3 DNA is TGCAGTGCCCCCCGGAGGGGTAGCACAGATACGCAGTATTTT. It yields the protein CSAPRRGSTDTQYF.